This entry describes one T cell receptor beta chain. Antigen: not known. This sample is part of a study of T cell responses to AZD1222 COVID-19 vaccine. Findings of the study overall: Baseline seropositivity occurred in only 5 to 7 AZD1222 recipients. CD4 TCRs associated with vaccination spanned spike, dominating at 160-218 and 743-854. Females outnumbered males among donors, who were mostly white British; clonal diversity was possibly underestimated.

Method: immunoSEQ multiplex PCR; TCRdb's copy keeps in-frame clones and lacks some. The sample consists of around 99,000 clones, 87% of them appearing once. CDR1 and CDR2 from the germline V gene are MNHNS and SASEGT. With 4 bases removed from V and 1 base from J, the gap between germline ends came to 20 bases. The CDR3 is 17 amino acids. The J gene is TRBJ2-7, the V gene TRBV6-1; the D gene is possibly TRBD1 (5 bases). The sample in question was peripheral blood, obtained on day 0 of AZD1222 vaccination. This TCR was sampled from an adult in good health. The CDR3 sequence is CASSGLKLTDLSYEQYF. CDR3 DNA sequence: TGTGCCAGCAGTGGTTTGAAACTGACAGACCTATCCTACGAGCAGTACTTC.